Below are 14 T cell receptor beta chains sequenced from a single sample in a study of OX40 agonist ivuxolimab in advanced cancers. Here immunoSEQ multiplex PCR was the method, and the copy in TCRdb shows in-frame clones only, minus some. The sample shows over 85,000 clones, 85% to 95% of them seen only once. Sequenced here: CD4+ or CD8+ T cells sorted from blood, sampled in a trial of the OX40 agonist ivuxolimab. The receptors shown here come from an adult with an advanced solid tumor such as melanoma, head and neck, liver or kidney cancer.

V is TRBV5-1 and J is TRBJ2-5, with D hard to call. Germline V gene data show CDR1 as SGHRS and CDR2 as YFSETQ. The length of the CDR3 is 12 residues. The V and J ends lost 0 bases and 5 bases respectively, with 5 bases between them. CDR3 in DNA: TGCGCCAGCAGCTTGGCCGGGGAGACCCAGTACTTC. Translated, it gives CASSLAGETQYF. Full variable domain (outside the CDR3, taken from reference TRBV5-1 and TRBJ2-5): KAGVTQTPRYLIKTRGQQVTLSCSPISGHRSVSWYQQTPGQGLQFLFEYFSETQRNKGNFPGRFSGRQFSNSRSEMNVSTLELGDSALYLCASSLAGETQYFGPGTRLLVL.

V usage is TRBV5-4 and J usage is TRBJ2-3; no reliable D call. The CDR3 is 11 amino acids. Germline values: CDR1 SGHNT, CDR2 YYREEE (reference sequence). Trimming cost V 2 bases and J 6 bases, with 4 bases left between them. CDR3 bases: TGTGCCAGCAGCTTAGGGGATACGCAGTATTTT. Its translation is CASSLGDTQYF.

The J gene is TRBJ2-3, the V gene TRBV5-8; 10 nucleotides agree with TRBD2. The ends lost 4 bases at V and 5 bases at J; junction bases unmatched: 13. This CDR3 is 17 amino acids long. CDR1 is SGHTS and CDR2 is YDEGEE in the germline V gene. The CDR3 DNA reads as TGTGCCAGCAGCCGGAGGTGGACTAGCGGAGGGATAGATACGCAGTATTTT. Its translation: CASSRRWTSGGIDTQYF.

This rearrangement joins TRBV29-1 to TRBJ2-5; possibly TRBD1 or TRBD2 for D (5 bases each). The CDR3 covers 13 residues. Trimming cost V 3 bases and J 4 bases, with 12 bases left between them. Germline CDR1 reads SQVTM; CDR2 reads ANQGSEA. The CDR3 loop is CSVEISGTETQYF. The CDR3 nucleotides read TGCAGCGTTGAGATTTCAGGGACAGAGACCCAGTACTTC.

This chain connects TRBV2 to TRBJ2-1; possible D gene TRBD2, 6 bases. This CDR3 region has 17 residues. Trimming left V 6 bases short and J 0 bases short, with 18 bases between. Germline V gene data show CDR1 as SNHLY and CDR2 as FYNNEI. CDR3 residues: CASREGQWLSSYNEQFF. The CDR3 coding sequence is TGTGCCAGCAGGGAGGGCCAGTGGCTCAGCTCCTACAATGAGCAGTTCTTC.

This clone occurred once. The genes are TRBV7-9 and TRBJ1-6; D not certain. Germline CDR1 and CDR2: SEHNR and FQNEAQ (reference sequence). V was cut by 4 bases and J by 7 bases, with 2 bases left in between. The CDR3 extends over 11 amino acids. The CDR3 is CASSSNSPLHF. CDR3 coding DNA: TGTGCCAGCAGCTCGAATTCACCCCTCCACTTT.

V is TRBV4-2 and J is TRBJ1-1, with a tentative D call TRBD1 (6 bases). Germline assignment: CDR1 LGHNA and CDR2 YNFKEQ. This CDR3 spans 17 amino acids. With 2 bases removed from V and 2 bases from J, the gap between germline ends came to 18 bases. The CDR3 reads CASSQLTGGGRNTEAFF. The CDR3 nucleotides are TGTGCCAGCAGCCAATTGACAGGAGGAGGCAGAAACACTGAAGCTTTCTTT.

J is TRBJ1-2 and V is TRBV5-4; no clear D gene. Germline CDR1 SGHNT, CDR2 YYREEE (reference sequence). The V end lost 0 bases, the J end lost 0 bases, and 6 bases lay between the germline ends. The CDR3 length is 14 residues. The CDR3 here is CASSLAVSNYGYTF. CDR3 DNA: TGTGCCAGCAGCTTGGCGGTCTCTAACTATGGCTACACCTTC.

V gene TRBV11-2 combines with J gene TRBJ2-5; the D is unclear. V was pared by 3 bases and J by 5 bases, with 4 bases between. CDR1 is SGHAT and CDR2 is FQNNGV in the germline V gene. The CDR3 has 11 amino acids. The CDR3 bases are TGTGCCAGCAGCTTCCACGAGACCCAGTACTTC. It is translated as CASSFHETQYF.

This rearrangement joins TRBV15 to TRBJ1-4; D unresolved. The CDR3 sequence is 17 residues long. From germline, CDR1 is LNHNV and CDR2 YYDKDF (reference sequence). The ends were cut back, 0 bases at V and 4 bases at J, with 15 bases in the middle. The CDR3, as DNA: TGTGCCACCAGCAGAGAAGCTGCTGGCAGGAGTAATGAAAAACTGTTTTTT. Protein: CATSREAAGRSNEKLFF.

V and J are TRBV6-5 and TRBJ2-1; no reliable D call. The CDR3 is made up of 14 amino acids. Germline V CDR1 and CDR2: MNHEY, SVGAGI. V was pared by 8 bases and J by 3 bases, with 14 bases between. The CDR3: CASRRSQLYNEQFF. CDR3 in DNA: TGTGCCAGCCGGCGCAGTCAGCTCTACAATGAGCAGTTCTTC.

The chain has TRBV25-1 and TRBJ2-3; D may correspond to TRBD1 or TRBD2 (5 bases each). There are 15 residues in the CDR3. Trimming left V 2 bases short and J 4 bases short, with 13 bases between. Per germline, CDR1 MGHDK and CDR2 SYGVNS. This CDR3 reads CASSEALAGSDTQYF. Here the CDR3 DNA reads TGTGCCAGCAGTGAAGCGCTAGCAGGGTCAGATACGCAGTATTTT.

The chain couples TRBV27 to TRBJ1-5, with 7 bases fitting TRBD1. The CDR3 consists of 14 residues. Per the germline V gene, CDR1 is MNHEY and CDR2 is SMNVEV (reference sequence). V lost 5 bases to trimming and J lost 9 bases; unmatched junction nucleotides: 10. CDR3 in DNA: TGTGCCAGCAGTCCCCGACAGGGTGGGGGGCCCCAGCATTTT. Translated, it gives CASSPRQGGGPQHF.

The DNA for the CDR3 is TGCGCCAGCAGCCAAGATCTAGGTATGCCTGAAGCTTTCTTT. It is translated as CASSQDLGMPEAFF. The chain uses TRBV4-3 and TRBJ1-1; D unresolved. Trimming took 0 bases from V and 6 from J, leaving 11 bases between them. Germline CDR1 is LGHNA and CDR2 is YSLEER. The length of the CDR3 is 14 residues.